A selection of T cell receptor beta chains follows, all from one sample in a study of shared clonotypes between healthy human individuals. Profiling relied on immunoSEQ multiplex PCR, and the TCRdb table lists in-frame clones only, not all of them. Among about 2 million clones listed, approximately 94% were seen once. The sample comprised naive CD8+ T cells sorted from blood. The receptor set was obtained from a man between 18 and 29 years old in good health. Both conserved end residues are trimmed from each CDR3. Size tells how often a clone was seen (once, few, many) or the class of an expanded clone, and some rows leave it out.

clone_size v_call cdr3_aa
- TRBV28 ASRGTGGLPQY
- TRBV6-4 ASSEEGVPTDTQY
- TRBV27 ASSFGGESDTQY
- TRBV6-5 ASSYSDRPTGELF
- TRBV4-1 ASSQEPYLGNTEAF
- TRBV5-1 ASRTRPGLAGRPHIYEQY
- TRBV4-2 ASSQDLQGAVYEQY
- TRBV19 ASSVRDRGTEAF
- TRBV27 ASSSAGAYEQY
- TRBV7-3 ASSLGIYSGDTQY
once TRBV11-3 ASSLEGTLDYEQY
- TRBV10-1 ASSEDMNTEAF
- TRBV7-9 ASTPHGGENTGELF
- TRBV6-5 ASSYSAGEAF
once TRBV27 ASTSAAEGTDTQY
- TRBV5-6 ASSLGNSPLH
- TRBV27 ASRLAGPQAGELF
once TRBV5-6 ASSLADGVYNSPLH
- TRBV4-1 ASSQEDWDSSYEQY
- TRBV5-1 ASSDPGPVYNEQF
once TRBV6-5 ASSYSWQGLDYGYT
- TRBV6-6 ASSYMVEKLF
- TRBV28 ASSFGQDTGELF
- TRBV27 ASRQGSNQPQH
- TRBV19 ASSILAGGPPYEQY
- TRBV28 ASSPYREDTGELF
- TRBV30 AWSVAGETGELF
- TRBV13 ASSLGGTQETQY
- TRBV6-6 ASSYSDTPSNQPQH
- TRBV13 ASSRLTSGYYEQY
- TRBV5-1 ASSLGAERGGYYEQY
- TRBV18 ASSPGGYQETQY
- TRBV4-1 ASSQDNLRGFGEQY
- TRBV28 ASSSGEDTQY
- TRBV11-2 ASSFDLGTEAF
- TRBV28 ASSPPGQDYEQY
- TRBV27 ASSFSSGVMNTEAF
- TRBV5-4 ASSLGASSGNTIY
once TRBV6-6 ASSYLMGGGGETQY
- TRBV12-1 ASTPGGRETIFQETQY
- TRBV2 ASSEGADRGDEQY
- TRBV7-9 ASSTGTSGLDTQY
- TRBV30 AWSAMDSDGYT
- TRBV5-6 ASSPGTGVSTDTQY
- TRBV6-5 ASSPGQETYEQY
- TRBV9 ASSPGLAFTGNEQF
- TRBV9 ASSEGDRFLGQF
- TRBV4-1 ASSPLTGANNEQF
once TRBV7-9 ASSLEIGQGINEKLF
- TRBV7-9 ASSLTLGRGNEQF
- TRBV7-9 ASSLVVGAGETQY
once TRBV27 ASGGGRTDTQY
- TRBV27 ASSPIGQGTYEQY
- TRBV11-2 ASSLGGGYEQY
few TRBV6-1 ASSDGAVSYNEQF
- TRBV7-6 ASSLQGDYEQY
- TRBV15 ATSRDRGLLVSKETQY
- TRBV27 ASIGQGMNTEAF
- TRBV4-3 ASSQNRGPNTEAF
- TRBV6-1 ASSGGLAGIQETQY